These 30 T cell receptor beta chains were all obtained from the same sample, sequenced in a study of cytomegalovirus exposure and HLA in healthy donors. Sequenced by immunoSEQ multiplex PCR; TCRdb stores in-frame clones only, minus some. The sample has some 110,000 clones, roughly 86% seen once. The sequenced sample was PBMCs. Every receptor here comes from a man aged 18 to 29 in good health and CMV-seronegative.

The chain has TRBV29-1 and TRBJ1-2; D is undetermined. Germline lookup yields CDR1 SQVTM and CDR2 ANQGSEA. This CDR3 has 13 residues. Trimming took off 1 base at V and 7 bases at J, with 13 bases between the two ends. Written as DNA, the CDR3 is TGCAGCGTTGAAGCTCCCCCGGTGTCTGGCTACACCTTC. It is translated as CSVEAPPVSGYTF.

The chain employs TRBV7-9 and TRBJ2-7, with a possible D match to TRBD2 (6 bases). There are 12 residues in the CDR3. Germline loops: CDR1 SEHNR, CDR2 FQNEAQ (reference sequence). Deletions cut 7 bases from V and 2 bases from J, with 9 bases between. CDR3 region: CASTSDTYEQYF. CDR3 sequence (DNA): TGTGCCAGCACTAGCGACACCTACGAGCAGTACTTC.

This clone was observed a handful of times. The V call is TRBV4-1, the J call TRBJ2-7; 8 bases fit TRBD1. This CDR3 is built from 15 residues. Germline trimming cut 3 bases from V and 3 bases from J; bases unmatched to any gene: 7. Germline loops: CDR1 MGHRA, CDR2 YSYEKL. CDR3: CASSHRTQGGYEQYF. The CDR3 nucleotides are TGCGCCAGCAGCCACCGGACACAGGGGGGCTACGAGCAGTACTTC.

DNA for the CDR3: TGTGCCAGCAGCCCCGGGACAGCTAGCAATGAAAAACTGTTTTTT. It translates to CASSPGTASNEKLFF. The rearrangement uses TRBV9 and TRBJ1-4; the match to TRBD1 covers 7 bases. J gave up 5 bases and V 4 bases, and 8 bases lay outside the gene matches. The CDR3 sequence is 15 residues long. Germline V lookup: CDR1 SGDLS, CDR2 YYNGEE.

The chain uses TRBV5-6 and TRBJ2-7, with a tentative D call TRBD2 (6 bases). V was pared by 4 bases and J by 6 bases, with 8 bases between. Germline V lookup: CDR1 SGHDT, CDR2 YYEEEE. The CDR3 length is 11 residues. The CDR3 bases are TGTGCCAGCAGCGGCGGGGTCGAGCAGTACTTC. It yields the protein CASSGGVEQYF.

The rearrangement links TRBV7-9 to TRBJ2-3, with D possibly TRBD2 on 7 matching bases. V was trimmed by 6 bases and J by 1 base, leaving 20 bases between them. Germline CDR1 SEHNR, CDR2 FQNEAQ (reference sequence). The CDR3 consists of 17 residues. Here the CDR3 reads CASRLGWRGGGTDTQYF. In nucleotides, the CDR3 is TGTGCCAGCAGACTAGGGTGGAGGGGGGGAGGCACAGATACGCAGTATTTT.

The V gene is TRBV19, the J gene TRBJ2-3; 9 bases match TRBD2. The germline CDR1 and CDR2 sequences are LNHDA and SQIVND (reference sequence). The trim removed 3 bases at V and 2 bases at J, leaving 3 bases unmatched. This CDR3 has 15 amino acids. The CDR3 DNA reads TGTGCCAGTAGTATCCTAGCGGGGCTCACAGATACGCAGTATTTT. As protein: CASSILAGLTDTQYF.

This sequence joins TRBV2 and TRBJ1-5; 10 nucleotides line up with TRBD1. The germline CDR1 and CDR2 sequences are SNHLY and FYNNEI. The CDR3 is 16 amino acids. V was clipped by 1 base and J by 5 bases; unmatched bases: 5. CDR3 nucleotide sequence: TGTGCCAGCAGTGAAGAAGAGGACAGGGGGGATCAGCCCCAGCATTTT. This codes for CASSEEEDRGDQPQHF.

The chain employs TRBV6-6 and TRBJ2-3; TRBD2 agrees at 9 bases. Germline V lookup: CDR1 MNHNY, CDR2 SVGAGI (reference sequence). The V and J ends lost 9 bases and 4 bases, in that order; junction bases with no gene match: 14. CDR3 length: 16 residues. In DNA, the CDR3 is TGTGCCAGGTATAGGAGGCGGGGGGGCCACCCAGATACGCAGTATTTT. This gives the protein CARYRRRGGHPDTQYF.

The chain joins TRBV9 to TRBJ2-3; the D gene is possibly TRBD2 (6 bases). This CDR3 spans 18 amino acids. Germline V CDR1 and CDR2: SGDLS, YYNGEE. Trimming left V 4 bases short and J 0 bases short, with 21 bases between. The CDR3 loop reads CASSPIMLGGISTDTQYF. In nucleotides, the CDR3 is TGTGCCAGCAGCCCGATTATGCTTGGCGGGATAAGCACAGATACGCAGTATTTT. Variable domain in full (rest from reference TRBV9 and TRBJ2-3): DSGVTQTPKHLITATGQRVTLRCSPRSGDLSVYWYQQSLDQGLQFLIQYYNGEERAKGNILERFSAQQFPDLHSELNLSSLELGDSALYFCASSPIMLGGISTDTQYFGPGTRLTVL.

The chain employs TRBV7-9 and TRBJ2-4; possibly TRBD2 for D (6 bases). The CDR3 is made up of 17 amino acids. V shed 1 base and J shed 1 base, with 14 bases lying between them. Looked up from germline, CDR1 is SEHNR and CDR2 is FQNEAQ (reference sequence). The CDR3 loop is CASSLGEWGEAKNIQYF. The DNA of the CDR3 is TGTGCCAGCAGCTTAGGGGAATGGGGGGAGGCCAAAAACATTCAGTACTTC.

This chain uses TRBV4-2 with TRBJ2-7; 11 positions agree with TRBD2. V lost 5 bases and J lost 4; bases outside the gene matches: 10. Germline V gives CDR1 LGHNA, CDR2 YNFKEQ. The CDR3 extends over 16 amino acids. The CDR3 nucleotides are TGTGCCAGCAGCGCTTCCGGGACTAGCGGATTATACGAGCAGTACTTC. Its protein is CASSASGTSGLYEQYF.

The V gene is TRBV11-3, the J gene TRBJ2-3; 8 bases line up with TRBD2. CDR1 is SGHNT, CDR2 YENEEA, per germline. The CDR3 loop spans 14 amino acids. The V gene end was trimmed by 5 bases and the J gene end by 3 bases; junction bases not matched to a gene: 4. CDR3 sequence (DNA): TGTGCCAGCAGCCGGGGGGGCGGGACAGATACGCAGTATTTT. Its translation is CASSRGGGTDTQYF. Complete variable domain (other parts from reference TRBV11-3 and TRBJ2-3): EAGVVQSPRYKIIEKKQPVAFWCNPISGHNTLYWYLQNLGQGPELLIRYENEEAVDDSQLPKDRFSAERLKGVDSTLKIQPAELGDSAVYLCASSRGGGTDTQYFGPGTRLTVL.

This chain joins TRBV19 and TRBJ2-1; 16 positions match TRBD2. The CDR3 extends over 17 amino acids. With 3 bases clipped from V and 8 bases from J, the junction kept 7 bases outside the gene matches. In germline, CDR1 is LNHDA, CDR2 SQIVND (reference sequence). The CDR3 reads CASSIAGLAGGPYEQFF. As DNA, the CDR3 is TGTGCCAGTAGTATCGCGGGACTAGCGGGAGGGCCCTATGAGCAGTTCTTC. The whole variable domain, remainder taken from reference TRBV19 and TRBJ2-1, is DGGITQSPKYLFRKEGQNVTLSCEQNLNHDAMYWYRQDPGQGLRLIYYSQIVNDFQKGDIAEGYSVSREKKESFPLTVTSAQKNPTAFYLCASSIAGLAGGPYEQFFGPGTRLTVL.

This clone has only a few counts. The gene calls are TRBV2 and TRBJ2-2; maybe TRBD2 (5 bases). Trimming shortened V by 7 bases and J by 4 bases, and 10 bases separated the two germline ends. Germline lookup yields CDR1 SNHLY and CDR2 FYNNEI. This CDR3 is 13 amino acids long. In DNA form, the CDR3 reads TGTGCCAGCAACGAGGGCATCACCGGGGAGCTGTTTTTT. Protein product: CASNEGITGELFF.

The V gene is TRBV7-7, the J gene TRBJ2-7; tentatively, D is TRBD2 (6 bases). The CDR3 totals 11 residues. Germline V gives CDR1 SSHAT, CDR2 FNYEAQ (reference sequence). V lost 10 bases to trimming and J lost 7 bases, with 14 bases between them. This CDR3 reads CAKWGEWEQYF. The CDR3 DNA follows: TGTGCCAAATGGGGGGAGTGGGAGCAGTACTTC.

The CDR3 coding sequence is TGTGCCAGCACCTCAAGGACAGGAATTAACACTGAAGCTTTCTTT. Translating it yields CASTSRTGINTEAFF. J is TRBJ1-1 and V is TRBV6-5; 7 bases fit TRBD1. The ends lost 7 bases at V and 2 bases at J; junction bases unmatched: 10. Germline CDR1 reads MNHEY; CDR2 reads SVGAGI. CDR3 length: 15 amino acids.

The chain links TRBV30 to TRBJ1-2; weak D call: TRBD1 (5 bases). Trimming left V 0 bases short and J 3 bases short, with 11 bases between. The V gene's germline CDR1 is GTSNPN and CDR2 SVGIG (reference sequence). The CDR3 covers 14 residues. The CDR3 loop is CAWSVVGVHYGYTF. The CDR3 DNA reads TGTGCCTGGAGTGTGGTAGGGGTCCACTATGGCTACACCTTC. Variable domain in full (rest from reference TRBV30 and TRBJ1-2): SQTIHQWPATLVQPVGSPLSLECTVEGTSNPNLYWYRQAAGRGLQLLFYSVGIGQISSEVPQNLSASRPQDRQFILSSKKLLLSDSGFYLCAWSVVGVHYGYTFGSGTRLTVV.

The chain links TRBV5-1 to TRBJ1-2, with D perhaps matching TRBD1 (5 bases). The CDR3 spans 14 residues. V lost 3 bases, J lost 3 bases, and 12 bases lay in between. CDR1 and CDR2 from the germline V gene are SGHRS and YFSETQ. CDR3 in DNA: TGCGCCAGCAGCTCGCGCGGGGGGTACTATGGCTACACCTTC. It translates to CASSSRGGYYGYTF.

This clone was observed a single time. The chain is built from TRBV5-1 and TRBJ2-2; TRBD1 might be the D (5 bases). CDR1 is SGHRS and CDR2 is YFSETQ in the germline V gene. Deletions cut 0 bases from V and 7 bases from J, with 10 bases between. CDR3 length equals 14 residues. The CDR3 loop reads CASSLVQAHGELFF. CDR3 DNA sequence: TGCGCCAGCAGCTTGGTACAGGCTCACGGGGAGCTGTTTTTT.

Only one count was recorded for this clone. The chain uses TRBV13 and TRBJ2-7, with TRBD1 matching 7 bases. CDR1 and CDR2 (germline): PRHDT, FYEKMQ (reference sequence). The CDR3 length is 16 residues. The V gene end was trimmed by 0 bases and the J gene end by 3 bases; junction bases not matched to a gene: 8. CDR3 sequence: CASSLGKRTGDYEQYF. In DNA, the CDR3 is TGTGCCAGCAGCTTAGGAAAGCGGACAGGAGACTACGAGCAGTACTTC.

This chain links TRBV9 with TRBJ2-3; 8 bases match TRBD1. Germline V CDR1 and CDR2: SGDLS, YYNGEE. The ends lost 4 bases at V and 2 bases at J; junction bases unmatched: 6. CDR3 length: 15 residues. The CDR3 sequence is CASSKQGEYTDTQYF. The CDR3 region has the DNA TGTGCCAGCAGCAAACAGGGGGAATACACAGATACGCAGTATTTT.

The rearrangement joins TRBV2 to TRBJ2-3; 7 bases map to TRBD2. The V and J ends lost 8 bases and 3 bases, in that order; junction bases with no gene match: 14. Germline loops: CDR1 SNHLY, CDR2 FYNNEI. The length of the CDR3 is 16 residues. In DNA form, the CDR3 reads TGTGCCAGCTCACGAAGCGGACTAGAGGGGACAGATACGCAGTATTTT. It specifies CASSRSGLEGTDTQYF.

V and J are TRBV11-3 and TRBJ2-1; 8 bases fit TRBD2. The CDR3 runs to 15 residues. CDR1 is SGHNT, CDR2 YENEEA, per germline. Trimming at V came to 5 bases and at J to 4 bases, leaving 7 bases not matched to a gene. This CDR3 is CASSPGGGRYNEQFF. The CDR3 bases are TGTGCCAGCAGCCCCGGGGGGGGCAGGTACAATGAGCAGTTCTTC.

The CDR3 DNA reads as TGTGCCAGCTCACCGGGACAGGTCGGGGAAATGAACACTGAAGCTTTCTTT. Encoded protein: CASSPGQVGEMNTEAFF. The chain couples TRBV18 to TRBJ1-1; 8 nucleotides agree with TRBD1. The length of the CDR3 is 17 residues. J lost 0 bases, V lost 3 bases, and 9 bases had no gene match. Germline assignment: CDR1 KGHSH and CDR2 LQKENI.

The chain recombines TRBV28 with TRBJ2-7; 7 bases are a match to TRBD1. V shed 5 bases and J 3 bases; nucleotides not matched to a gene: 10. This CDR3 region has 15 residues. From germline, CDR1 is MDHEN and CDR2 SYDVKM. CDR3 loop: CASSPGQELYYEQYF. Here the CDR3 DNA reads TGTGCCAGCAGTCCCGGACAGGAACTATACTACGAGCAGTACTTC.

The chain combines TRBV5-6 with TRBJ1-6, with 8 bases fitting TRBD1. The CDR3 runs to 17 residues. CDR1 is SGHDT, CDR2 YYEEEE, per germline. V shed 4 bases, J shed 1 base, and the junction held 7 bases outside the gene matches. CDR3 sequence (DNA): TGTGCCAGCAGCGTGACAAGGGACAGGTCCTATAATTCACCCCTCCACTTT. This encodes CASSVTRDRSYNSPLHF.

The chain links TRBV5-4 to TRBJ2-2; 10 bases are a match to TRBD2. The junction had 2 bases not matched to a gene; V was cut back by 2 bases and J by 4 bases. This CDR3 has 15 residues. Per the germline V gene, CDR1 is SGHNT and CDR2 is YYREEE (reference sequence). The CDR3 nucleotides read TGTGCCAGCAGCTTACTAGCGGGGTCCACCGGGGAGCTGTTTTTT. It is translated as CASSLLAGSTGELFF.

This chain links TRBV27 with TRBJ2-1, with TRBD2 matching over 11 bases. The CDR3 totals 19 residues. The J segment lost 5 bases and the V segment lost 0 bases, leaving 12 bases of the junction unmatched. Germline assignment: CDR1 MNHEY and CDR2 SMNVEV (reference sequence). CDR3 coding DNA: TGTGCCAGCAGTTTATCGAGTAGCGGGGGGGGCTTCATCCACAATGAGCAGTTCTTC. This translates into CASSLSSSGGGFIHNEQFF.

The sample holds one count of this clone. The CDR3 here is CASRIPGGLNEKLFF. The CDR3 region has the DNA TGCGCCAGCCGTATCCCGGGGGGCCTAAATGAAAAACTGTTTTTT. The rearrangement links TRBV5-1 to TRBJ1-4, with D possibly matching TRBD1 (6 bases). The CDR3 covers 15 residues. V lost 7 bases to trimming and J lost 5 bases, with 18 bases between them. Germline CDR1 reads SGHRS; CDR2 reads YFSETQ.